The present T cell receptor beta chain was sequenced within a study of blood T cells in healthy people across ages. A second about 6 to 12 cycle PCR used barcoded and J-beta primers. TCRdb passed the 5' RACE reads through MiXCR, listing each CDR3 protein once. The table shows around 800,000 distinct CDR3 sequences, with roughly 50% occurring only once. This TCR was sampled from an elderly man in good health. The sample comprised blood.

The CDR3 nucleotides are TGTGCCAGCAGCTCGCACCAGGGGGGCGCTAGGTACACTGAAGCTTTCTTT. Protein sequence: CASSSHQGGARYTEAFF. V and J are TRBV7-9 and TRBJ1-1, with TRBD1 matching over 7 bases. Germline-derived CDR1 and CDR2 are SEHNR and FQNEAQ (reference sequence). The junction had 14 bases not matched to a gene; V was cut back by 4 bases and J by 3 bases. The CDR3 loop spans 17 amino acids.